Below, 12 T cell receptor beta chains from the same sample are listed, as sequenced in a study of T-cell memory formation after mild COVID-19. TCRdb analysed the 5' RACE reads with MiXCR anew, one entry per CDR3 protein. The sample records around 450,000 distinct CDR3 sequences, approximately 25% being singletons. Sequenced material: PBMCs or a T cell subset sorted from them (not recorded which). These receptors were obtained from an adult woman who had mild COVID-19 (a few samples of this study predate the infection). Cell type and time point are not known.

The chain links TRBV5-1 to TRBJ2-1; 12 nucleotides agree with TRBD1. The CDR3 runs to 20 residues. V was pared by 3 bases and J by 0 bases, with 13 bases of the junction left unmatched. Germline assignment: CDR1 SGHRS and CDR2 YFSETQ. CDR3: CASSSPRGTGGESSYNEQFF. The DNA of the CDR3 is TGCGCCAGCAGCTCCCCCCGAGGGACAGGGGGCGAGAGCTCCTACAATGAGCAGTTCTTC.

The chain employs TRBV9 and TRBJ2-7, with a tentative D call TRBD2 (5 bases). Trimming shortened V by 5 bases and J by 7 bases, and 10 bases separated the two germline ends. Germline assignment: CDR1 SGDLS and CDR2 YYNGEE. This CDR3 region has 11 residues. CDR3 sequence reads: CASRGTGEQYF. CDR3 in DNA: TGTGCCAGCAGAGGAACGGGGGAGCAGTACTTC. Using reference TRBV9 and TRBJ2-7 for the parts outside the CDR3, the full variable domain is DSGVTQTPKHLITATGQRVTLRCSPRSGDLSVYWYQQSLDQGLQFLIQYYNGEERAKGNILERFSAQQFPDLHSELNLSSLELGDSALYFCASRGTGEQYFGPGTRLTVT.

Only one count was recorded for this clonotype. The CDR3 nucleotides are TGTGCCAGCAGGGGACAGGCCAGCGGGGCTTTCTTT. This translates into CASRGQASGAFF. The chain uses TRBV12-3 or TRBV12-4 and TRBJ1-1; 8 nucleotides line up with TRBD1. Germline trimming cut 6 bases from V and 11 bases from J; bases unmatched to any gene: 8. This CDR3 has 12 residues.

The chain carries TRBV12-3 or TRBV12-4 and TRBJ2-5; a possible D gene is TRBD1 (7 bases). V lost 6 bases and J 2 bases, leaving 16 bases between the germline ends. This CDR3 spans 15 amino acids. The CDR3 region is CASSRGTAIQETQYF. CDR3 coding DNA: TGTGCCAGCAGCCGCGGGACAGCAATTCAAGAGACCCAGTACTTC.

This clonotype was seen a few times. V gene TRBV12-3 or TRBV12-4 combines with J gene TRBJ2-7; 11 bases are a match to TRBD1. The CDR3 length is 14 residues. V trimming: 5 bases; J trimming: 3 bases; junction bases outside the gene matches: 3. The CDR3 DNA reads as TGTGCCAGCAGTGACGGGACAGGGGGCTACGAGCAGTACTTC. It yields the protein CASSDGTGGYEQYF.

This clonotype was detected many times. This sequence joins TRBV11-2 and TRBJ1-1; no firm D call. V was pared by 0 bases and J by 5 bases, with 7 bases between. Germline values: CDR1 SGHAT, CDR2 FQNNGV. The CDR3 consists of 13 residues. CDR3 DNA sequence: TGTGCCAGCAGCTTAGAGGTCAGAACTGAAGCTTTCTTT. Its protein is CASSLEVRTEAFF.

This clonotype has just a few counts. This chain joins TRBV11-2 and TRBJ2-5; 9 positions match TRBD1. This CDR3 contains 16 residues. Germline loops: CDR1 SGHAT, CDR2 FQNNGV. V trimming: 1 base; J trimming: 1 base; junction bases outside the gene matches: 4. For the CDR3, the DNA is TGTGCCAGCAGCTTAGTGACAGGGGGTAGCCAAGAGACCCAGTACTTC. Its translation is CASSLVTGGSQETQYF.

CDR3 nucleotides: TGTGCCAGCAGTGAAGCTCAGGGGCCCCAGCATTTT. This translates into CASSEAQGPQHF. J is TRBJ1-5 and V is TRBV25-1; tentatively, D is TRBD1 (5 bases). Germline V gene data show CDR1 as MGHDK and CDR2 as SYGVNS. The CDR3 covers 12 residues. Trimming removed 2 bases from V and 9 bases from J, with 8 bases in between.

In this sample, this clonotype turned up a few times. This rearrangement joins TRBV7-8 to TRBJ2-3; 15 bases agree with TRBD2. The V gene's germline CDR1 is SGHVS and CDR2 FQNEAQ. This CDR3 spans 22 amino acids. The J segment lost 3 bases and the V segment lost 4 bases, leaving 20 bases of the junction unmatched. The CDR3 DNA reads TGTGCCAGCAGCTCAACAATCGCGGGGATACCGGGACTAGCGGGAGGAACAGATACGCAGTATTTT. Residues: CASSSTIAGIPGLAGGTDTQYF.

This clonotype was counted between two and nine times. The rearrangement joins TRBV7-6 to TRBJ1-2; 7 bases are a match to TRBD1. The V and J ends lost 1 base and 6 bases, in that order; junction bases with no gene match: 2. There are 13 residues in the CDR3. CDR1 and CDR2 from the germline V gene are SGHVS and FNYEAQ. The CDR3, as DNA: TGTGCCAGCAGCTTAGAAGGGGGCCATGGCTACACCTTC. This translates into CASSLEGGHGYTF.

This clonotype has just a few counts. The chain recombines TRBV5-4 with TRBJ2-7; D unclear. Germline V CDR1 and CDR2: SGHNT, YYREEE (reference sequence). The CDR3 consists of 15 residues. V was clipped by 4 bases and J by 6 bases, with 20 bases between them. This CDR3 reads CASSHSSPGPREQYF. CDR3 DNA sequence: TGTGCCAGCAGCCACAGCTCCCCCGGGCCGCGCGAGCAGTACTTC.

This chain links TRBV10-3 with TRBJ1-5, with 7 nucleotides matching TRBD1. This CDR3 contains 15 residues. The ends lost 4 bases at V and 9 bases at J; junction bases unmatched: 12. Germline lookup yields CDR1 ENHRY and CDR2 SYGVKD. In nucleotides, the CDR3 is TGTGCCATCAGTGTGACGGAACAGGGGACCCGGCCCCAGCATTTT. This encodes CAISVTEQGTRPQHF.